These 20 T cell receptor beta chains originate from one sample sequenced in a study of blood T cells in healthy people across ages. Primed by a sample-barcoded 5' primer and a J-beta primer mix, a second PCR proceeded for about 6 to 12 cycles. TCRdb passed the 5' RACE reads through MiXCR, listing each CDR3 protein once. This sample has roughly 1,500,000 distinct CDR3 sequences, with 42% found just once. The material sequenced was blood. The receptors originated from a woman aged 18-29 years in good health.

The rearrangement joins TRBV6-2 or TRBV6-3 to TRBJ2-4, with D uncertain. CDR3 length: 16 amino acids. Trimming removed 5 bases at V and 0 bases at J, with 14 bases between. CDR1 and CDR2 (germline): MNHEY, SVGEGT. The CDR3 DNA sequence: TGTGCCAGCAGTCGACCCTACGACCTAGCCAAAAACATTCAGTACTTC. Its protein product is CASSRPYDLAKNIQYF.

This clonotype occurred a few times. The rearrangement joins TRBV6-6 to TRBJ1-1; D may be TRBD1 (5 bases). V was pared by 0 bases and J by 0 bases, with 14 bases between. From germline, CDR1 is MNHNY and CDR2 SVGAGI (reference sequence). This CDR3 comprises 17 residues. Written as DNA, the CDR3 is TGTGCCAGCAGTTACTCCGGGGGTACTAGGTTGAACACTGAAGCTTTCTTT. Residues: CASSYSGGTRLNTEAFF.

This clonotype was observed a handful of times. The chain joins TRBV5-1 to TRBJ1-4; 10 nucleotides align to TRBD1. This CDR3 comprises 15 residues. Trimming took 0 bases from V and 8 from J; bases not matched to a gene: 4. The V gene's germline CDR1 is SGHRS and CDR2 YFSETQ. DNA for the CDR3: TGCGCCAGCAGCTTGGCCGGGACAGGGGAAGAAAAACTGTTTTTT. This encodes CASSLAGTGEEKLFF.

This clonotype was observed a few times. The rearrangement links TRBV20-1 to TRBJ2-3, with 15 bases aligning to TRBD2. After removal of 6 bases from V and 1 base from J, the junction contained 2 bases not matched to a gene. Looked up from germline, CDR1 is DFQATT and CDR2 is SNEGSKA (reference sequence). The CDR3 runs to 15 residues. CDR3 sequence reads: CSARTSGGGTDTQYF. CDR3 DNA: TGCAGTGCGAGGACTAGCGGGGGGGGCACAGATACGCAGTATTTT.

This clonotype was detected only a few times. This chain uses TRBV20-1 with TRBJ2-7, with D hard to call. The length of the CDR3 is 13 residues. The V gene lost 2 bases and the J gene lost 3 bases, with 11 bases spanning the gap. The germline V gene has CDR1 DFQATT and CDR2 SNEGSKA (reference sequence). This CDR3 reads CSARLETGYEQYF. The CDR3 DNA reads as TGCAGTGCTAGACTGGAAACCGGCTACGAGCAGTACTTC.

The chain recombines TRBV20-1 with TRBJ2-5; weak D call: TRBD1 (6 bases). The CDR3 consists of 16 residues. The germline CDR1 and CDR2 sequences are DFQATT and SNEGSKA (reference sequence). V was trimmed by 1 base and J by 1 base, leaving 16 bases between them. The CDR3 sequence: CSARAPFGTPQETQYF. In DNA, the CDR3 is TGCAGTGCTAGAGCCCCCTTCGGGACACCCCAAGAGACCCAGTACTTC.

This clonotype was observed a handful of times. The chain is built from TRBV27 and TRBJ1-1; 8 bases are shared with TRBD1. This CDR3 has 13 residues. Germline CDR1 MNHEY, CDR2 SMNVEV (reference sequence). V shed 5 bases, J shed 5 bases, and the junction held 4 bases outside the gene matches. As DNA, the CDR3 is TGTGCCAGCAGTACAGGGGGATTAACTGAAGCTTTCTTT. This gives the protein CASSTGGLTEAFF.

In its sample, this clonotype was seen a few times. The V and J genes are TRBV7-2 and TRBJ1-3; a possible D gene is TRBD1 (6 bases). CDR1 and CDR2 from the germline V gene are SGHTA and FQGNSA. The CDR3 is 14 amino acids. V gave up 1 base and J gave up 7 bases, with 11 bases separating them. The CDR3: CASSLGTGRNTIYF. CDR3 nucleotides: TGTGCCAGCAGCTTAGGTACAGGGAGGAACACCATATATTTT.

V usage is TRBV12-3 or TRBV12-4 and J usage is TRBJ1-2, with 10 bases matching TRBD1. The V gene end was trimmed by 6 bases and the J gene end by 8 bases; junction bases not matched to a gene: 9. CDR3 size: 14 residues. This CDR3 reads CASRLGTGDRGYTF. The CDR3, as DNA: TGTGCCAGCAGGCTTGGGACAGGGGATAGAGGCTACACCTTC.

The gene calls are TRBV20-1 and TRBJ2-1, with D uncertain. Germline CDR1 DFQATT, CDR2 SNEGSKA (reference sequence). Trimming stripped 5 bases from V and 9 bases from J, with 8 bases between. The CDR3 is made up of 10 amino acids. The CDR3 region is CSAGPPEQFF. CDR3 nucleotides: TGCAGTGCTGGGCCTCCTGAGCAGTTCTTC.

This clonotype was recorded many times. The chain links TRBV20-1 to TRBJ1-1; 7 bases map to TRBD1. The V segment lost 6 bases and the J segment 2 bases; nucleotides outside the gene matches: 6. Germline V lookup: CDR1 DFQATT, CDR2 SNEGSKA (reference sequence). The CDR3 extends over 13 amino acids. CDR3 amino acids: CSARGQPNTEAFF. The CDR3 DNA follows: TGCAGTGCCCGGGGACAGCCAAACACTGAAGCTTTCTTT.

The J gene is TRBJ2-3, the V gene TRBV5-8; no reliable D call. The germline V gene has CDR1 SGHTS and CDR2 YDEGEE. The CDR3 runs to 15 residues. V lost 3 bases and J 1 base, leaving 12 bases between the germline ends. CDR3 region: CASSSSSRGTDTQYF. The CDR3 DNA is TGTGCCAGCAGCTCAAGCTCTCGGGGCACAGATACGCAGTATTTT.

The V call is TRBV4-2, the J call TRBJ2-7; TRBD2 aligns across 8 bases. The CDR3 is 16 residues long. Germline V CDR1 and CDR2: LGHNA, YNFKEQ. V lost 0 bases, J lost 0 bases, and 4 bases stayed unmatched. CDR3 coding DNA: TGTGCCAGCAGCCAAGAGGCCGGGACTAGCTCCTACGAGCAGTACTTC. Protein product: CASSQEAGTSSYEQYF.

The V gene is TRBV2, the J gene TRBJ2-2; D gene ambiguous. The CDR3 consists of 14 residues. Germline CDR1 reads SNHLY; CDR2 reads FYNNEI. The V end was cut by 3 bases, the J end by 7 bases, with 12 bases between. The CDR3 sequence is CASSEVGTGGELFF. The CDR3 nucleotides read TGTGCCAGCAGTGAGGTGGGAACTGGCGGGGAGCTGTTTTTT.

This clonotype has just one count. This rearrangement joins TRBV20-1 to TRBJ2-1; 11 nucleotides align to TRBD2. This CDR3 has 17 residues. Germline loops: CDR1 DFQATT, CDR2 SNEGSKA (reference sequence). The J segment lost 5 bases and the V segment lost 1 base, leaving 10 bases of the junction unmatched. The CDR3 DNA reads TGCAGTGCTAGAGGGATTAGCGGGGGGGCTGGGGACAATGAGCAGTTCTTC. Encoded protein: CSARGISGGAGDNEQFF.

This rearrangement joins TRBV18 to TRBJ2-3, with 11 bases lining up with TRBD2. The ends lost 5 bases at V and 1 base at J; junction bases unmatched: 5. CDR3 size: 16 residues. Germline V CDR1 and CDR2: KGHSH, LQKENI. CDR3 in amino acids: CASSSKTSGGTDTQYF. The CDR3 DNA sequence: TGTGCCAGCTCATCAAAGACTAGCGGGGGCACAGATACGCAGTATTTT.

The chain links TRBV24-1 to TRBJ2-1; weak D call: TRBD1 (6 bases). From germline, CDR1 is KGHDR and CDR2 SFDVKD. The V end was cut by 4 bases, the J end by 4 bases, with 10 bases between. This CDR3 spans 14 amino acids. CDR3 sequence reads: CATSERTDYNEQFF. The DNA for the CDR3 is TGTGCCACCAGTGAGAGGACAGATTACAATGAGCAGTTCTTC.

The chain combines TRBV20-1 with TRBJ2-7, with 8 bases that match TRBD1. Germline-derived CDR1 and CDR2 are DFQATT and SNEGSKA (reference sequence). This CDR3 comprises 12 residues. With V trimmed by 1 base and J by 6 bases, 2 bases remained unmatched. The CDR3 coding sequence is TGCAGTGCTAGAGGTACAGGGGGCGAGCAGTACTTC. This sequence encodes CSARGTGGEQYF.

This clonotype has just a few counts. DNA of the CDR3: TGTGCCAGCGGCACTTGGACTAGCGGGAGTACCTACGAGCAGTACTTC. It translates to CASGTWTSGSTYEQYF. V is TRBV27 and J is TRBJ2-7; 13 bases line up with TRBD2. V gave up 8 bases and J gave up 2 bases; unmatched junction bases: 9. Germline V gene lookup returns CDR1 MNHEY and CDR2 SMNVEV (reference sequence). The CDR3 length is 16 residues.

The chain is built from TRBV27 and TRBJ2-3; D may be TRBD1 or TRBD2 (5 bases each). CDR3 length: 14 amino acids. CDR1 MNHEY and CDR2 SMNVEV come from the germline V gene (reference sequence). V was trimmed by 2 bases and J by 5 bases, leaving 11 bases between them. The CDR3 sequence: CASSLEGTEDTQYF. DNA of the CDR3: TGTGCCAGCAGTTTAGAGGGGACCGAAGATACGCAGTATTTT.